This T cell receptor (beta chain) was documented in a study of blood T cell repertoires in COVID-19. The method was immunoSEQ multiplex PCR; TCRdb's version includes in-frame clones alone and lacks a portion of them. The sample yields 250,000 to 350,000 clones, around 90% seen once. The germline V gene encodes CDR1 SGHRS and CDR2 YFSETQ. The junction had 8 bases not matched to a gene; V was cut back by 5 bases and J by 0 bases. The CDR3 runs to 17 residues. Recruitment covered about two dozen US areas and drew participants whose ages spanned roughly 18 to 90 years. Each participant's cohort was designated according to participant-reported clinical history.

This chain connects TRBV5-1 to TRBJ1-1; the match to TRBD1 covers 12 bases. What was sequenced was PBMCs or T cells enriched from blood (not recorded which). This receptor was identified in a woman aged 18-30 years with acute COVID-19. This chain's CDR3 is CASRTPGQGALNTEAFF. CDR3 sequence (DNA): TGCGCCAGCAGGACTCCGGGACAGGGGGCATTGAACACTGAAGCTTTCTTT.